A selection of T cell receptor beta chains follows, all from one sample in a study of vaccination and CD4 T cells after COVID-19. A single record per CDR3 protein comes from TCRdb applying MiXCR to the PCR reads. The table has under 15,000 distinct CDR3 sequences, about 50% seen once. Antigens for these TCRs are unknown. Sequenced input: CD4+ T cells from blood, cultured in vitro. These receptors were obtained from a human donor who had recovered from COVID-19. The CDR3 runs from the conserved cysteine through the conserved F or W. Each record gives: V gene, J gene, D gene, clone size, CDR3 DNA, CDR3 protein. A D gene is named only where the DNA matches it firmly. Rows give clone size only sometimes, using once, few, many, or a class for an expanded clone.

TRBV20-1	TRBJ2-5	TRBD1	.	TGCAGTGCTACAGGGGGCGTTTTCGAGACCCAGTACTTC	CSATGGVFETQYF
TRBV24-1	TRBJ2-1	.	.	TGTGCCACCAAGGGTTACAATGAGCAGTTCTTC	CATKGYNEQFF
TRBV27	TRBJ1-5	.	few	TGTGCCAGCAGATCGAGTCGCAATCAGCCCCAGCATTTT	CASRSSRNQPQHF
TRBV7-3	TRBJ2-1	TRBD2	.	TGTGCCAGCAGCTCCTCAAGGACTAGCGGGAGTACGATGAATGAGCAGTTCTTC	CASSSSRTSGSTMNEQFF
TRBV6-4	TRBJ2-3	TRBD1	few	TGTGCCAGCAGTGACTCGACAGGGCCAGATACGCAGTATTTT	CASSDSTGPDTQYF
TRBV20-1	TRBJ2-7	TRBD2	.	TGCAGTGCTAGAGAGGGTCTTAGGCGGGAGGAGTACTTC	CSAREGLRREEYF
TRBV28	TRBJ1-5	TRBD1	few	TGTGCCAGCAGTTTCAGGGGGGGTCAGCCCCAGCATTTT	CASSFRGGQPQHF
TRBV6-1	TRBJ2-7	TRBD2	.	TGTGCCAGCAGTCCGGGTGGGACTAGCGGGGGGTACGAGCAGTACTTC	CASSPGGTSGGYEQYF
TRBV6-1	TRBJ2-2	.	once	TGTGCCAGCAGTGAGATCTATAGCGAAGCCGGGGAGCTGTTTTTT	CASSEIYSEAGELFF
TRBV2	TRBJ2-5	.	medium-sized	TGTGCCAGCAGTGCGGGACGGCGAGAGACCCAGTACTTC	CASSAGRRETQYF
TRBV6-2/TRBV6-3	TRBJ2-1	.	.	TGTGCCAGCAGTTACAGCAGCTCCTACAATGAGCAGTTCTTC	CASSYSSSYNEQFF
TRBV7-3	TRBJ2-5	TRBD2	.	TGTGCCAGCAGCTTGGGGACTAGCCTCCAGTCGGGGGAGACCCAGTACTTC	CASSLGTSLQSGETQYF
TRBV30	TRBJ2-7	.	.	TGTGCCTGGAGAGGCGGGGCCTACGAGCAGTACTTC	CAWRGGAYEQYF
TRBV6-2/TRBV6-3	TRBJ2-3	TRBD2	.	TGTGCCAGCGCAAGCGGACTAGCGAACGCAGATACGCAGTATTTT	CASASGLANADTQYF
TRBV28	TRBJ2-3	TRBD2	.	TGTGCCAGCAGTTTAGAGGCTAGCGGAACTAGCACAGATACGCAGTATTTT	CASSLEASGTSTDTQYF
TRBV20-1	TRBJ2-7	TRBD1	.	TGCAGTGCTAGTTTCATGGGACAGGGATCCTACGAGCAGTACTTC	CSASFMGQGSYEQYF
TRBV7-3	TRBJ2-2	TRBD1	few	TGTGCCAGCAGCTTAACGGGACAGAGCGGGGAGCTGTTTTTT	CASSLTGQSGELFF
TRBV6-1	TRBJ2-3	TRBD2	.	TGTGCCAGCAGCCACGGGGGACTAGCGGGGACAGATACGCAGTATTTT	CASSHGGLAGTDTQYF
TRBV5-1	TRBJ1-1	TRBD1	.	TGCGCCAGCAGCTCAACTTCCTCGGGGACAGGGGGACTAAACACTGAAGCTTTCTTT	CASSSTSSGTGGLNTEAFF
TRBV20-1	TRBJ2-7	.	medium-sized	TGCAGTGCTAGCGGGAGCAGGGAGCAGTACTTC	CSASGSREQYF
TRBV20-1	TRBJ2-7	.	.	TGCAGTGCTCCCCTCATTAAACGGGGGCGCGGGTACGAGCAGTACTTC	CSAPLIKRGRGYEQYF
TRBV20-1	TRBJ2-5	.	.	TGCAGTGCCACCCCCCCTACTTTGTCACAGTACTTC	CSATPPTLSQYF
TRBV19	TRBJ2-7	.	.	TGTGCCAGTAGTATTGGAGGGTTAGGATCCTACGAGCAGTACTTC	CASSIGGLGSYEQYF
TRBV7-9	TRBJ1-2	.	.	TGTGCCAGCAGCCCCTGGGAGGTCCCTAACTATGGCTACACCTTC	CASSPWEVPNYGYTF
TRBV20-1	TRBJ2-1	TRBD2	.	TGCAGTGCTAGAGCTTCTAGGGGACTAGCTGTTGCCGTGGTGGACAATGAGCAGTTCTTC	CSARASRGLAVAVVDNEQFF
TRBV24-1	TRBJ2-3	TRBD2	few	TGTGCCACCAGACCCCCGCCGGGACTAGCGGAAACAGATACGCAGTATTTT	CATRPPPGLAETDTQYF
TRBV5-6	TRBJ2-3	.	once	TGTGCCAGCCAATCGAGCACAGATACGCAGTATTTT	CASQSSTDTQYF
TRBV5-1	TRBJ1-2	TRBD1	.	TGCGCCAGCAGCTCCCTGGGGACAGGGGTGGGCTACACCTTC	CASSSLGTGVGYTF
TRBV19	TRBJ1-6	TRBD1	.	TGTGCCAGTAGCCGAGGGACAGGGGGAAATTCACCCCTCCACTTT	CASSRGTGGNSPLHF
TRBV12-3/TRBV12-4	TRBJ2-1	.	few	TGTGCCAGGAGCCCAACTAGACGCTCCTACAATGAGCAGTTCTTC	CARSPTRRSYNEQFF
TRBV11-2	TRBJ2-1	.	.	TGTGCCAGCAGCTCCACACGGCGGGGGCACAATGAGCAGTTCTTC	CASSSTRRGHNEQFF
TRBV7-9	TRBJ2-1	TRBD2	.	TGTGCCAGCAGCCGTAGTGGGACAGGACTAGCGGGAGTTGGCGAGCAGTTCTTC	CASSRSGTGLAGVGEQFF
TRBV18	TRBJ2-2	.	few	TGTGCCAGCTCTCGAACGATGGACACCGGGGAGCTGTTTTTT	CASSRTMDTGELFF
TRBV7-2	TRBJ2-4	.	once	TGTGCCAGCAGCTTAGAGGGGACCCTACCGAAAAACATTCAGTACTTC	CASSLEGTLPKNIQYF
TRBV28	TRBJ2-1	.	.	TGTGCCAGCAGAATACTAGCTAGCAATGAGCAGTTCTTC	CASRILASNEQFF
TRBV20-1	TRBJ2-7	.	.	TGCAGTGCCCTCGGGGGAAGGGCTCCCTACGAGCAGTACTTC	CSALGGRAPYEQYF
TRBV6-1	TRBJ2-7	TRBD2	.	TGTGCCAGCAGTCCTACTAGCGGGAGGCCCCAAGCCTTC	CASSPTSGRPQAF
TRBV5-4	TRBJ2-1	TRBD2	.	TGTGCCAGCAGCTTGGCGTCTAGCGGGTTGGATGAGCAGTTCTTC	CASSLASSGLDEQFF
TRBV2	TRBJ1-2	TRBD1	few	TGTGCCAGCAGTGATCTGGCAGGGGGCCGATATGGCTACACCTTC	CASSDLAGGRYGYTF
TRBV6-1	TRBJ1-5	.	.	TGTGCCAGCAGTGAAGATGGGGGGGCTGAGGCCAATCAGCCCCAGCATTTT	CASSEDGGAEANQPQHF
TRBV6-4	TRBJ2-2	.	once	TGTGCCAGCAGTGACTCGGCCACCGGGGAGCTGTTTTTT	CASSDSATGELFF
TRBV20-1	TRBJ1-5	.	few	TGCAGTGCCCCGACAGGCGGTCAGCCCCAGCATTTT	CSAPTGGQPQHF
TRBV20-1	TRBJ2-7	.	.	TGCAGTGCAGACCAGCCTGGTAGGGTAAACTTC	CSADQPGRVNF
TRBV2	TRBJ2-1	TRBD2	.	TGTGCCAGCAGTCCAGCGGGGAGCTCCTACAATGAGCAGTTCTTC	CASSPAGSSYNEQFF
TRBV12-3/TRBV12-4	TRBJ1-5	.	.	TGTGCCAGCAGTTTCCAGGGGAATCAGCCCCAGCATTTT	CASSFQGNQPQHF
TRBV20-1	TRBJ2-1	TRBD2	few	TGCAGTGCTAGAGTTCCGACGGGAGGGCGAAACTCCTACAATGAGCAGTTCTTC	CSARVPTGGRNSYNEQFF
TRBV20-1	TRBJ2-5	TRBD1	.	TGCAGTGCTTGGGACAGCCTAAACCAAGAGACCCAGTACTTC	CSAWDSLNQETQYF
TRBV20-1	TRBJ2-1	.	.	TGCAGTGCCCCTAGCCGGGGGAGCTCCTACAATGAGCAGTTCTTC	CSAPSRGSSYNEQFF
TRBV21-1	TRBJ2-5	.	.	TGTGCCAGCAAAACCTTACAGGGGGTAGTCCAAGAGACCCAGTACTTC	CASKTLQGVVQETQYF
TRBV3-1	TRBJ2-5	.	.	TGTGCCAGCAGCCAAGAATGGGGGGCGCAGAAGACCCAGTACTTC	CASSQEWGAQKTQYF
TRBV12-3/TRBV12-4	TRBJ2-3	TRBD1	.	TGTGCCAGCAGTTCCGGACAGGGGTCAGATACGCAGTATTTT	CASSSGQGSDTQYF
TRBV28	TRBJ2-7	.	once	TGTGCCAGCAGCGGGGGCCGAAACGAGCAGTACTTC	CASSGGRNEQYF
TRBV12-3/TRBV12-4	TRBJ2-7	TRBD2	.	TGTGCCAGCAACCTAGCGGGGAGAGACGAGCAGTACTTC	CASNLAGRDEQYF
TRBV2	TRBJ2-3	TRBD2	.	TGTGCCATGACTAGCGGGAGCACAGATACGCAGTATTTT	CAMTSGSTDTQYF
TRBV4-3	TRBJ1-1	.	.	TGCGCCAGCAGCCAAGATGGGGGACGGTACGCGGACACTGAAGCTTTCTTT	CASSQDGGRYADTEAFF